This T cell receptor (beta chain) was retrieved from a study of Ad26.COV2.S vaccination and SARS-CoV-2 variants. Study-wide results and caveats: Non-spike TCR breadth was similar in vaccine and placebo recipients. Considerable breadth of spike-specific CD8+ and CD4+ T cell responses has reportedly been documented following vaccination. The placebo group had lower spike-specific TCR breadth than the vaccine recipients did.

V shed 6 bases and J shed 3 bases, with 21 bases lying between them. The length of the CDR3 is 17 residues. Germline V gene sequence: CDR1 LNHDA, CDR2 SQIVND (reference sequence). As concerns this clone: What it recognizes is unknown.

The repertoire was sequenced with immunoSEQ multiplex PCR; TCRdb's copy has only in-frame clones and lacks some. The data contain around 420,000 clones, approximately 88% of them singletons. Treatment here: around 19 received Ad26.COV2.S at low or high dose, single or two shots; several received placebo; per-sample allocation not given. On day 63 after the first injection, vaccine and placebo recipients gave samples. The sample consisted of peripheral blood, taken in a trial of Ad26.COV2.S vaccine versus placebo. This clonotype was sampled from a person between 18 and 65 years old who received the Ad26.COV2.S COVID-19 vaccine or a placebo. This chain uses TRBV19 with TRBJ2-1, with D possibly matching TRBD2 (5 bases). The CDR3 DNA is TGTGCCAGTAGAGGGAGAGCAGGCAGGAGCTACTACAATGAGCAGTTCTTC. This encodes CASRGRAGRSYYNEQFF.